These 4 T cell receptor beta chains share one sample of origin, sequenced in a study of T cell clones after liver transplantation. Assay: immunoSEQ multiplex PCR; the TCRdb copy retains only in-frame clones and omits some. This table holds 50,000 or so clones, roughly 90% found once. Sequencing was performed on CD8+ T cells from blood, taken 12 months after liver transplant. The receptors were gathered from a human patient who received a liver transplant. Some T cells could come from the graft donor.

The chain links TRBV23-1 to TRBJ1-4, with D tentatively TRBD1 (5 bases). TRBV23-1 has ORF status, its function being uncertain. The CDR3 extends over 14 amino acids. Trimming took off 10 bases at V and 6 bases at J, with 18 bases between the two ends. Written as DNA, the CDR3 is TGCGCCACCAATAGGGGTCGCAGCGATGAAAAACTGTTTTTT. This encodes CATNRGRSDEKLFF.

This rearrangement joins TRBV2 to TRBJ1-2; TRBD1 agrees at 9 bases. CDR3 size: 16 residues. Losses at the gene ends were 3 bases for V and 8 bases for J; bases not matched to a gene: 13. Per germline, CDR1 SNHLY and CDR2 FYNNEI. The CDR3 here is CASSDPYDRGVGGYTF. CDR3 bases: TGTGCCAGCAGTGATCCTTATGACAGGGGGGTAGGCGGCTACACCTTC.

This sequence joins TRBV29-1 and TRBJ2-2; D unclear. CDR3 length equals 13 residues. Germline CDR1 reads SQVTM; CDR2 reads ANQGSEA. Trimming cost V 4 bases and J 1 base, with 7 bases left between them. As DNA, the CDR3 is TGCAGCGTTGCTCAGCGGAACACCGGGGAGCTGTTTTTT. It codes for CSVAQRNTGELFF.

The rearrangement links TRBV19 to TRBJ1-3, with D unresolved. The CDR3 has 14 amino acids. Trimming removed 5 bases at V and 0 bases at J, with 8 bases between. Germline-derived CDR1 and CDR2 are LNHDA and SQIVND (reference sequence). CDR3 nucleotide sequence: TGTGCCAGTAGTTGGGCTTACTCTGGAAACACCATATATTTT. Its protein is CASSWAYSGNTIYF.